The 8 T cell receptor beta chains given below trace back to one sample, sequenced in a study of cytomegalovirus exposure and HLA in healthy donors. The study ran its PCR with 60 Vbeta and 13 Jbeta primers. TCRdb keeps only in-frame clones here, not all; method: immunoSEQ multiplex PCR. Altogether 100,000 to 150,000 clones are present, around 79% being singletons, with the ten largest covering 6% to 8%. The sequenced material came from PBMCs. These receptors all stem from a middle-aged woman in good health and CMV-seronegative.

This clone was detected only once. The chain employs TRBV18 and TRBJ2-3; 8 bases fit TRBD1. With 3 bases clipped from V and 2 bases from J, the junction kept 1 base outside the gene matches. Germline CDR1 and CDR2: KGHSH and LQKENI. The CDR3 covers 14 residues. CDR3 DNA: TGTGCCAGCTCACCGGACAGGGTCACAGATACGCAGTATTTT. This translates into CASSPDRVTDTQYF.

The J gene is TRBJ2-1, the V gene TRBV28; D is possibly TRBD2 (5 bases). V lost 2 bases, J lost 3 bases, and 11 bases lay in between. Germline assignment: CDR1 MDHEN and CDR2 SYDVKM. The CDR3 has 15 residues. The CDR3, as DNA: TGTGCCAGCAGTTTAAAGCGGAGCCACTACAATGAGCAGTTCTTC. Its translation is CASSLKRSHYNEQFF.

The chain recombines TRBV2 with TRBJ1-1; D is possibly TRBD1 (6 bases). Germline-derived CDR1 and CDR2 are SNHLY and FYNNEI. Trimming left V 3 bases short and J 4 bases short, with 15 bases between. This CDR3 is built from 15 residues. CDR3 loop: CASSEQGRWGTEAFF. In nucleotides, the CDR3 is TGTGCCAGCAGTGAGCAGGGGCGGTGGGGCACTGAAGCTTTCTTT.

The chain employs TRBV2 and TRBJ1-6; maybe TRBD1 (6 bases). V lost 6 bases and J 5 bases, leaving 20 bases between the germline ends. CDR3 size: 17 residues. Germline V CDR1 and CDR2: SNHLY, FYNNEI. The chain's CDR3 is CASSPRDTFAHNSPLHF. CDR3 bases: TGTGCCAGCAGCCCCCGGGACACCTTTGCCCATAATTCACCCCTCCACTTT.

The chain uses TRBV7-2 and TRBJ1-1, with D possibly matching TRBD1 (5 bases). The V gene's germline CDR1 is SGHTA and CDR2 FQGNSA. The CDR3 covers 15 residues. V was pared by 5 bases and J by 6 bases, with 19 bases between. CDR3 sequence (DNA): TGTGCCAGCAGCCGACAGAGCCCCTTGGTCGCTGAAGCTTTCTTT. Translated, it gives CASSRQSPLVAEAFF. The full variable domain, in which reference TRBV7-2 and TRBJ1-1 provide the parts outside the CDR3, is GAGVSQSPSNKVTEKGKDVELRCDPISGHTALYWYRQSLGQGLEFLIYFQGNSAPDKSGLPSDRFSAERTGGSVSTLTIQRTQQEDSAVYLCASSRQSPLVAEAFFGQGTRLTVV.

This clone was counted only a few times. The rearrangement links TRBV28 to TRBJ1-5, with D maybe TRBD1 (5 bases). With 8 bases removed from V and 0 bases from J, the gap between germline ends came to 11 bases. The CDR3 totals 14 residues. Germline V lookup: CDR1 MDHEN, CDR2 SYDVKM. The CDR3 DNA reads TGTGCCAGCTTTCCGCAGGGTAGCAATCAGCCCCAGCATTTT. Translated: CASFPQGSNQPQHF.

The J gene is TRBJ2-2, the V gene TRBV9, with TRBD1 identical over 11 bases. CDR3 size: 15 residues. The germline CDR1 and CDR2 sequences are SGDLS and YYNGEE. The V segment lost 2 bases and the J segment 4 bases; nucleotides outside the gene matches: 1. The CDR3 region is CASSVDRGRTGELFF. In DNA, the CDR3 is TGTGCCAGCAGCGTGGACAGGGGGCGCACCGGGGAGCTGTTTTTT.

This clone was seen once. CDR3 residues: CASSQGADPGNTIYF. DNA of the CDR3: TGCGCCAGCAGCCAAGGGGCTGACCCTGGAAACACCATATATTTT. The gene calls are TRBV4-1 and TRBJ1-3; D ambiguous. With 1 base removed from V and 2 bases from J, the gap between germline ends came to 9 bases. The CDR3 covers 15 residues. CDR1 and CDR2 from the germline V gene are MGHRA and YSYEKL.